Listed here are 3 T cell receptor beta chains from one sample, sequenced in a study of human thymus T cells. Profiled with immunoSEQ multiplex PCR; TCRdb holds only in-frame clones, not every one. Here the sample spans fewer than 55,000 clones, about 94% being singletons. The source material was blood. Receptors originate from a boy in the first two years of life with a congenital heart defect but otherwise immunologically healthy.

The chain employs TRBV10-3 and TRBJ1-6; D not resolved. Germline CDR1 ENHRY, CDR2 SYGVKD. The CDR3 covers 13 residues. Between the trimmed V and J ends, which lost 8 bases and 8 bases, there was a span of 13 bases. The CDR3 DNA reads as TGTGCCATCGGAGGGAATGGGGATTCACCCCTCCACTTT. Encoded protein: CAIGGNGDSPLHF.

The chain is built from TRBV4-2 and TRBJ1-4; D is perhaps TRBD1 (5 bases). The CDR3 extends over 15 amino acids. Germline loops: CDR1 LGHNA, CDR2 YNFKEQ. V lost 0 bases, J lost 8 bases, and 13 bases lay in between. CDR3 nucleotides: TGTGCCAGCAGCCAAGATCGAAAGGGGAGGGAAAAACTGTTTTTT. This sequence encodes CASSQDRKGREKLFF.

The rearrangement uses TRBV27 and TRBJ1-6, with TRBD1 identical over 9 bases. Germline V gives CDR1 MNHEY, CDR2 SMNVEV (reference sequence). V dropped 2 bases and J dropped 9; count of bases not matched to a gene: 8. The CDR3 consists of 16 residues. CDR3 loop: CASSLRIQGASSPLHF. The CDR3 DNA is TGTGCCAGCAGTTTACGGATACAGGGGGCGAGTTCACCCCTCCACTTT.